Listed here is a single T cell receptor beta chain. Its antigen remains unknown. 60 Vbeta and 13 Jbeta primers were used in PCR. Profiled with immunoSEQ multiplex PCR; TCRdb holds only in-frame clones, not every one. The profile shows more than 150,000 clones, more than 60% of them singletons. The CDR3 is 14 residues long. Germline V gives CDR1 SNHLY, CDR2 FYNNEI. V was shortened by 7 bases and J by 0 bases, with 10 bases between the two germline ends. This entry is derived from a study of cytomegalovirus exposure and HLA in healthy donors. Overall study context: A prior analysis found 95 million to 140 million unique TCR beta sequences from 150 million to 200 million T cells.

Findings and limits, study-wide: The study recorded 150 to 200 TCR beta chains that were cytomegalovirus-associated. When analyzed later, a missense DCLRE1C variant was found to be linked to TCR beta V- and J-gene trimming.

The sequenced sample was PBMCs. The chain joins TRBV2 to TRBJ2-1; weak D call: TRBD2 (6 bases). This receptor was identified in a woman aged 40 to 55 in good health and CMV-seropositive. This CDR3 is CASKIGGSYNEQFF. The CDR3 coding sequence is TGTGCCAGCAAAATCGGGGGCTCCTACAATGAGCAGTTCTTC.